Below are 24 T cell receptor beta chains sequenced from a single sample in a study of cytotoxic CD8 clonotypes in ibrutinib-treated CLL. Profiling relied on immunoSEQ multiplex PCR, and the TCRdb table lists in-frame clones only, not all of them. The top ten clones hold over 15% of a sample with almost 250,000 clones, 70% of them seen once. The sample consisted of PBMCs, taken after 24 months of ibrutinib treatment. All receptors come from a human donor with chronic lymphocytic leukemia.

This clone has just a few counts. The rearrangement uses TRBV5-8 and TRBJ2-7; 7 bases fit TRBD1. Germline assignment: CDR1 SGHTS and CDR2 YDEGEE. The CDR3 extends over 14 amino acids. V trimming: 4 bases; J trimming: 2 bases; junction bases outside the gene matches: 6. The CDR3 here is CASSRTTGTYEQYF. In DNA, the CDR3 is TGTGCCAGCAGCCGGACGACAGGGACCTACGAGCAGTACTTC. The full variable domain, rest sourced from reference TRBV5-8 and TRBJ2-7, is EAGVTQSPTHLIKTRGQQATLRCSPISGHTSVYWYQQALGLGLQFLLWYDEGEERNRGNFPPRFSGRQFPNYSSELNVNALELEDSALYLCASSRTTGTYEQYFGPGTRLTVT.

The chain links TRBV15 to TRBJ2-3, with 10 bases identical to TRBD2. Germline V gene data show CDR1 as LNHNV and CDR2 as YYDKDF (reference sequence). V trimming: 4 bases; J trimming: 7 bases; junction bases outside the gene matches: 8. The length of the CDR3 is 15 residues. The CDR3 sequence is CATSMIAGGLHTQYF. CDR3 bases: TGTGCCACCAGCATGATAGCGGGAGGTTTGCATACGCAGTATTTT. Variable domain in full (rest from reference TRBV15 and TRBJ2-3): DAMVIQNPRYQVTQFGKPVTLSCSQTLNHNVMYWYQQKSSQAPKLLFHYYDKDFNNEADTPDNFQSRRPNTSFCFLDIRSPGLGDTAMYLCATSMIAGGLHTQYFGPGTRLTVL.

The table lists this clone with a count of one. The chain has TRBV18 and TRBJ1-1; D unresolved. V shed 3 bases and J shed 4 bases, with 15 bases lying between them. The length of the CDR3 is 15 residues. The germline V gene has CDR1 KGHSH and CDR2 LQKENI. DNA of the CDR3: TGTGCCAGCTCACCGAGGAGCAACCGGGGCACTGAAGCTTTCTTT. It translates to CASSPRSNRGTEAFF.

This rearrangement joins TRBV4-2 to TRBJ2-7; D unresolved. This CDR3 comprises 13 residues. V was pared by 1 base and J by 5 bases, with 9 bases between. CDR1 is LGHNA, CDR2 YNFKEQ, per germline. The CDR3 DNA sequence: TGTGCCAGCAGCCAAGTATCAAGGGACGAGCAGTACTTC. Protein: CASSQVSRDEQYF.

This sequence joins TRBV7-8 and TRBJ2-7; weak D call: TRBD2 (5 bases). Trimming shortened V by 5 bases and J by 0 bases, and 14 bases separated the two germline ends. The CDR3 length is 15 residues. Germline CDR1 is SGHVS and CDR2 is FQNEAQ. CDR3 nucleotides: TGTGCCAGCAGCCCCAGTAGGGAGAGCTCCTACGAGCAGTACTTC. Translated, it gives CASSPSRESSYEQYF.

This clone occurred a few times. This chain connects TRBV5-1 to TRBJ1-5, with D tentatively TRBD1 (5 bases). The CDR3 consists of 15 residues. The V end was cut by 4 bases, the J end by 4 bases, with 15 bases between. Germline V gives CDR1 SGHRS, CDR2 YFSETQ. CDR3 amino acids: CASSISGQMNQPQHF. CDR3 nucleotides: TGCGCCAGCAGCATATCAGGACAAATGAATCAGCCCCAGCATTTT.

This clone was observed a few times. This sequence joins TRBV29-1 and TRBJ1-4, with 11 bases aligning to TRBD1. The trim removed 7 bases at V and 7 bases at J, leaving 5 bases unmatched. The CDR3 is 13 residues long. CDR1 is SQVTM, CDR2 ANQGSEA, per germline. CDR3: CSAFGTGGEKLFF. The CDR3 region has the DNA TGCAGCGCTTTCGGGACAGGGGGTGAAAAACTGTTTTTT.

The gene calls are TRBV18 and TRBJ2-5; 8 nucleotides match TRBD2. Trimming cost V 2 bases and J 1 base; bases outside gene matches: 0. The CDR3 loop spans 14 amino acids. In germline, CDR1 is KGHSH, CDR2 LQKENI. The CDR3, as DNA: TGTGCCAGCTCACCAACTAGCGGCCAAGAGACCCAGTACTTC. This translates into CASSPTSGQETQYF.

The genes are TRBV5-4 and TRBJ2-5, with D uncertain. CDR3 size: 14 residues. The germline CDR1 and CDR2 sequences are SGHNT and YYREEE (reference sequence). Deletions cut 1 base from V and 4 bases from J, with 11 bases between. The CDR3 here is CASSLLWEGETQYF. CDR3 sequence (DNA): TGTGCCAGCAGCTTGTTGTGGGAAGGAGAGACCCAGTACTTC.

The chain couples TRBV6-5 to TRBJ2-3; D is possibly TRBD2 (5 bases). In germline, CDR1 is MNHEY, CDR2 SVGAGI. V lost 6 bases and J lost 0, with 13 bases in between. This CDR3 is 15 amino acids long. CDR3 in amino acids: CASSPTRGSTDTQYF. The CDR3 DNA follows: TGTGCCAGCAGCCCGACTCGGGGTAGCACAGATACGCAGTATTTT.

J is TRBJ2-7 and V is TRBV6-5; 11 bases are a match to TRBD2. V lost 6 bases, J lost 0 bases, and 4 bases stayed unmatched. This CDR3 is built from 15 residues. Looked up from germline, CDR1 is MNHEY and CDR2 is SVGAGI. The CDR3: CASSATSGSSYEQYF. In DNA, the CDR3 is TGTGCCAGCAGCGCAACTAGCGGGAGCTCCTACGAGCAGTACTTC.

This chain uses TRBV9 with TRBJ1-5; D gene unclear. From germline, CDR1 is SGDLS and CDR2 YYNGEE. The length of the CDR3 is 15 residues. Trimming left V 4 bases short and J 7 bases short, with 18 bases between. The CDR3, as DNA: TGTGCCAGCAGCCCGAGAGGTCTGGAAGGGCAGCCCCAGCATTTT. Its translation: CASSPRGLEGQPQHF.

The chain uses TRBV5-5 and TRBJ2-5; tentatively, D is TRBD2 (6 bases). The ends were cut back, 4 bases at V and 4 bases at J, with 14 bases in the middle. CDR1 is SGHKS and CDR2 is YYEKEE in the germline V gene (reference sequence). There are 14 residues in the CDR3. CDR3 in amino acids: CASSDGGPGETQYF. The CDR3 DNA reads TGTGCCAGCAGCGACGGAGGGCCGGGAGAGACCCAGTACTTC.

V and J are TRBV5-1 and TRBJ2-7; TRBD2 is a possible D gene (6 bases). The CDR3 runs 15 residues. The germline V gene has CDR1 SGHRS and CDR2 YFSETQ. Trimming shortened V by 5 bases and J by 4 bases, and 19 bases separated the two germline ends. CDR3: CASRELSGIGYEQYF. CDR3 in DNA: TGCGCCAGCAGGGAACTTAGCGGAATAGGGTACGAGCAGTACTTC.

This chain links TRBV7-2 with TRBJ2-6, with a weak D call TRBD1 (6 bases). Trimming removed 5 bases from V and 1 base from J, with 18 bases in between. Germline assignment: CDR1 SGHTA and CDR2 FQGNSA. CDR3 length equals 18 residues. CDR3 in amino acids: CASSPPPRGASGANVLTF. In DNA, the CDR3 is TGTGCCAGCAGCCCCCCGCCCAGGGGTGCGTCTGGGGCCAACGTCCTGACTTTC.

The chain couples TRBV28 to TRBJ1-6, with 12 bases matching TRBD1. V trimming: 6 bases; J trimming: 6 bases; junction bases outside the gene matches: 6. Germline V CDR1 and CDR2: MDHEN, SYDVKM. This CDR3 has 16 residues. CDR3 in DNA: TGTGCCAGCAGCCGGGACAGGGGGCACCCTAATTCACCCCTCCACTTT. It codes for CASSRDRGHPNSPLHF.

The DNA for the CDR3 is TGTGCCAGCAGTGCCGGGACCCAGAGGTTCAATGAGCAGTTCTTC. This translates into CASSAGTQRFNEQFF. The chain recombines TRBV27 with TRBJ2-1; D tentatively reads TRBD1 or TRBD2 (5 bases each). The CDR3 totals 15 residues. Trimming pared 5 bases from V and 6 bases from J, leaving 17 bases between. In germline, CDR1 is MNHEY, CDR2 SMNVEV (reference sequence).

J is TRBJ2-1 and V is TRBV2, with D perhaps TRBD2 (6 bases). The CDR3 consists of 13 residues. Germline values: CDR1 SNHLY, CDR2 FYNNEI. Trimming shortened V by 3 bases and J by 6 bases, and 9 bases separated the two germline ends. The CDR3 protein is CASSETRSNEQFF. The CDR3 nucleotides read TGTGCCAGCAGTGAGACTAGGAGCAATGAGCAGTTCTTC.

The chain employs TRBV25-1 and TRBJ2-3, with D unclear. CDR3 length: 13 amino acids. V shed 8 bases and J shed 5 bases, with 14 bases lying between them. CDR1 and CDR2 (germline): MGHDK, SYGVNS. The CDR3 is CASAVPLQDTQYF. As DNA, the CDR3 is TGTGCCAGCGCCGTACCCCTTCAAGATACGCAGTATTTT.

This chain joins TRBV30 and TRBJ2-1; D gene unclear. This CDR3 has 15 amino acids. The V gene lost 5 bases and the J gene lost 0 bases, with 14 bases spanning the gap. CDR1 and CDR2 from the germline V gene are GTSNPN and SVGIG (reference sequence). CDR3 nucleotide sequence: TGTGCCTGGGTCTTGGGTACCAGCTCCTACAATGAGCAGTTCTTC. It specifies CAWVLGTSSYNEQFF.

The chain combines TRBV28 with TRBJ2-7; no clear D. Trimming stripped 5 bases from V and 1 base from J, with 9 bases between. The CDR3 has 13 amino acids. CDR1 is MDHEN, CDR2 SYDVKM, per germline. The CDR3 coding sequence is TGTGCCAGCAGTCAAGGGTCGTCCTACGAGCAGTACTTC. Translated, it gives CASSQGSSYEQYF.

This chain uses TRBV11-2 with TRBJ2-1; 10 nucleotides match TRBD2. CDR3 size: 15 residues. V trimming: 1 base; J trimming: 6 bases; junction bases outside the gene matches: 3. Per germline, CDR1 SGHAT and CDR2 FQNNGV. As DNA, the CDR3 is TGTGCCAGCAGCTTAGGCCTAGCGGGAGTCAATGAGCAGTTCTTC. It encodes CASSLGLAGVNEQFF.

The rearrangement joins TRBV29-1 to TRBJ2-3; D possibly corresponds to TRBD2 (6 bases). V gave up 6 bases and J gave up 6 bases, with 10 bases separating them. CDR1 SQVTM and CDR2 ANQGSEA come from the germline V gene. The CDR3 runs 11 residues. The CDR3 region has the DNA TGCAGCGTCCTTGGGGGGGATACGCAGTATTTT. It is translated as CSVLGGDTQYF.

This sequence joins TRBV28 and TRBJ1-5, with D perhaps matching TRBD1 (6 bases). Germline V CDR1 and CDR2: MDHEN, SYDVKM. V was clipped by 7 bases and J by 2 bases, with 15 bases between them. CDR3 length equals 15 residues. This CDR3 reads CASNSVGGGNQPQHF. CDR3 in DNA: TGTGCCAGCAATAGCGTAGGGGGTGGCAATCAGCCCCAGCATTTT. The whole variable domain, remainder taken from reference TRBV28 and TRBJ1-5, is DVKVTQSSRYLVKRTGEKVFLECVQDMDHENMFWYRQDPGLGLRLIYFSYDVKMKEKGDIPEGYSVSREKKERFSLILESASTNQTSMYLCASNSVGGGNQPQHFGDGTRLSIL.